The TCR beta chain described here comes from a study of blood T cell repertoires in COVID-19. Recovery among Cohort 3 donors was established by two negative PCRs, clearance, or symptom resolution. Repertoires were generated with immunoSEQ multiplex PCR, while TCRdb's copy carries only in-frame clones and drops some. The data show about 320,000 clones, about nine tenths seen once. CDR1 and CDR2 (germline): MNHEY, SMNVEV (reference sequence). This CDR3 has 12 residues. V dropped 6 bases and J dropped 2 bases, with 7 bases sitting between them. The gene calls are TRBV27 and TRBJ1-2; TRBD1 might be the D (5 bases). The receptor's source is a man in his 60s who had recovered from COVID-19. Sequences were obtained from PBMCs or T cells enriched from blood (not recorded which). CDR3 amino acids: CASSGGNYGYTF. CDR3 bases: TGTGCCAGCAGCGGGGGGAACTATGGCTACACCTTC.